This T cell receptor (beta chain) appears in the sequencing data of a study of T cell responses to AZD1222 COVID-19 vaccine. Whole-study context: Second doses that came at about 4 or about 12 weeks were put together. Study results and caveats: Vaccination with two AZD1222 doses was followed by a rise in Spike-specific TCR breadth and depth. Just a handful of AZD1222 recipients were seropositive at baseline.

The CDR3 spans 15 residues. V shed 7 bases and J shed 0 bases, with 13 bases lying between them. Germline V gene data show CDR1 as LNHDA and CDR2 as SQIVND (reference sequence). The assay was immunoSEQ multiplex PCR, and TCRdb's table has in-frame clones only and misses some. The sample includes approximately 160,000 clones, around 89% of them seen just once. For this clone: Its antigen is not identified.

The sequence derives from an adult in good health. This rearrangement joins TRBV19 to TRBJ2-1, with D possibly TRBD1 on 6 matching bases. The sample in question was peripheral blood, obtained on day 0 of AZD1222 vaccination. The CDR3 spells CASTQDRSSYNEQFF. Here the CDR3 DNA reads TGTGCCAGTACCCAAGACAGGAGCTCCTACAATGAGCAGTTCTTC.